This TCR beta chain was observed in a study of glioma-infiltrating T cells after dendritic cell vaccination (dated by TCRdb to the mid-2010s). For context, the study as a whole: Of the 15 or so glioblastoma patients in the cohort, all drawn from Phase I and II dendritic cell vaccination trials, 9 were newly diagnosed and 6 had recurrent disease. The vaccine consisted of monocyte-derived dendritic cells cultured approximately seven days with IL-4 and GM-CSF, then pulsed overnight with autologous tumor lysate. Between about 2002 and 2013, the patients were given dendritic cell vaccination pulsed with autologous tumor lysate. Three intradermal dendritic cell vaccine injections were administered to patients at biweekly intervals in the arm below the axilla. Tumor-infiltrating lymphocyte content was quantified and tumor and blood repertoires were compared in dendritic cell-vaccinated glioblastoma patients by deep sequencing of TCR beta CDR3 regions. Survival after dendritic cell vaccination was correlated with TCR sequencing metrics such as TIL content and the overlap between tumor and blood repertoires.

A single count supports this clone. Its antigen is unknown. Base qualities are not provided; no much larger clone lies one nucleotide away. Overall results and qualifications from the work: Longer time to progression and overall survival after dendritic cell vaccination were predicted by higher estimated pretreatment TIL content. The response model built on TCR overlap across three groups was characterized as speculative, with prospective validation still needed. The cohort was small and heterogeneous, and full blood and tumor sets were available for few patients, with initial-recurrent tumor pairs available for even fewer patients. No direct relationship between TCR clonality and survival was found, suggesting a diverse polyclonal response may matter.

TCRB CDR3 regions were amplified from about 2 ug genomic DNA, or all available DNA if less, using the immunoSEQ assay. Multiplex PCR used 60 forward primers for TCR V beta segments and 13 reverse primers for J beta segments. Synthetic control templates were spiked into each sample at limiting dilution to estimate reads per starting template. Reads of 87 bp were generated by sequencing on the Illumina HiSeq System. Under the source paper's analysis protocol: PCR and sequencing errors were removed by a nearest neighbor algorithm that merged closely related sequences. TCR overlap was measured as the percentage of unique tumor TCR beta sequences that were also present in the peripheral blood of the same patient. The table was pulled from immuneACCESS by TCRdb, which kept in-frame rearrangements only. Such tables lose some clones; where checked, under half of the loss comes from unresolved V genes, and the rest has no known cause. For V, J and clone size, that table is used; D and trimming come from the DNA. Present in this sample are roughly 100,000 clones, about 83% of which were seen just once. Less than 3% of the sample is held by the ten biggest clonotypes.

Patients were selected on the basis of adequate residual fresh-frozen tumor tissue and more than two years of available survival data. An isocitrate dehydrogenase mutation was not carried by any of the glioblastoma patients, although molecular status was otherwise variable. PBMC collection took place before vaccination, two weeks after the third vaccination, and at tumor progression if progression occurred. The Qiagen DNeasy Blood extraction Kit was used for extraction of genomic DNA. CDR1 and CDR2, looked up from the germline V gene, are SGHRS and YFSETQ. V loses 3 bases of germline sequence and J loses 3 bases, and the interval between the two ends is 21 bases. The cysteine opens and the phenylalanine closes a CDR3 of 17 amino acids. Only the CDR3 DNA stays, 51 bases, in frame from base 1.

This clonotype was sampled from a human donor with glioblastoma. The rearrangement joined TRBV5-1 to TRBJ1-1, with TRBD1 as a weak D call on 6 bases. The source was blood, collected before dendritic cell vaccination. CDR3 protein: CASSSTKPGQPDTEAFF. The nucleotide sequence is given as TGCGCCAGCAGCTCGACAAAACCGGGACAACCAGACACTGAAGCTTTCTTT.